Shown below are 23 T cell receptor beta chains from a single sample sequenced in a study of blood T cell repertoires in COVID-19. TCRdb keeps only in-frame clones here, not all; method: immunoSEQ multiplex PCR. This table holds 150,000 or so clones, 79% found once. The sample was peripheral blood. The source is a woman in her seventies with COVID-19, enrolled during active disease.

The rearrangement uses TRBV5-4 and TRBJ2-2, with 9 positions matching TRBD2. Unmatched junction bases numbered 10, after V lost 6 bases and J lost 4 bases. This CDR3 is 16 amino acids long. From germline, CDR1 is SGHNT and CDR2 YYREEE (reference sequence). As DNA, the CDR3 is TGTGCCAGCAAGGGCGGGGGGGCCTCTCGCACCGGGGAGCTGTTTTTT. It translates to CASKGGGASRTGELFF.

CDR3 protein: CASSLWGQGDNEQFF. CDR3 sequence (DNA): TGCGCCAGCAGCTTGTGGGGACAGGGGGACAATGAGCAGTTCTTC. The V gene is TRBV5-1, the J gene TRBJ2-1, with TRBD1 matching 11 bases. This CDR3 comprises 15 residues. V lost 1 base, J lost 5 bases, and 2 bases stayed unmatched. From germline, CDR1 is SGHRS and CDR2 YFSETQ.

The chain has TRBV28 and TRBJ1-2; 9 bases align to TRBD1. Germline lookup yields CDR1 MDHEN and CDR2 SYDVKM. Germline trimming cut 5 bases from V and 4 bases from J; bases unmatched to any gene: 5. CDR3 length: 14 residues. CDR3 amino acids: CASSPGTGIYGYTF. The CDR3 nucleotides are TGTGCCAGCAGTCCCGGGACAGGGATCTATGGCTACACCTTC.

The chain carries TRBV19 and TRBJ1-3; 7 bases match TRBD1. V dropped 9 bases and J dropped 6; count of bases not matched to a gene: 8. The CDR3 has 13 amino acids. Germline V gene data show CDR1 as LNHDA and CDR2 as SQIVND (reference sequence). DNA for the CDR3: TGTGCCAGCCGACAGGGCGTTGAAAACACCATATATTTT. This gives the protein CASRQGVENTIYF.

The CDR3 region has the DNA TGTGCCTGGAGTGAAATACAGGGGAAGCATGGCTACACCTTC. This gives the protein CAWSEIQGKHGYTF. J is TRBJ1-2 and V is TRBV30; TRBD1 agrees at 7 bases. The germline V gene has CDR1 GTSNPN and CDR2 SVGIG (reference sequence). V dropped 1 base and J dropped 6; count of bases not matched to a gene: 8. The CDR3 covers 14 residues.

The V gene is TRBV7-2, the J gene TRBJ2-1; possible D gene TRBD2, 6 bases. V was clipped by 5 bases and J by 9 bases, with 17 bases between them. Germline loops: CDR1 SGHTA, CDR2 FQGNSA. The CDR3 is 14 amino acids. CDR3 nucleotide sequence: TGTGCCAGCAGCCCGGACTCCGTACTAGCTGAGCAGTTCTTC. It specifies CASSPDSVLAEQFF.

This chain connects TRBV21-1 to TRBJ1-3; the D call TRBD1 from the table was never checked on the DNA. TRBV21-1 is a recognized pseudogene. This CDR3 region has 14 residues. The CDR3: CASSKGQSGNTIYF. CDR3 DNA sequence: TGTGCCAGCAGCAAAGGGCAGTCTGGAAACACCATATATTTT.

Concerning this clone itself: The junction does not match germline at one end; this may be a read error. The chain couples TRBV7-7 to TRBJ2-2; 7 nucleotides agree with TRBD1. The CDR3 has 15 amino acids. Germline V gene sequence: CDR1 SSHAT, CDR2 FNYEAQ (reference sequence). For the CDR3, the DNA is TGTGCTAGCAGCTTAGACGGGACAGATACCGGGGAGCTGTTTTTT. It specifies CASSLDGTDTGELFF.

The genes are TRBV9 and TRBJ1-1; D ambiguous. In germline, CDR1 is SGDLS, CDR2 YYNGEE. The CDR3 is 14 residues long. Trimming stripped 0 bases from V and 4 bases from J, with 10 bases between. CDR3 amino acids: CASSVGAAPTEAFF. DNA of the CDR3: TGTGCCAGCAGCGTAGGGGCAGCTCCCACTGAAGCTTTCTTT.

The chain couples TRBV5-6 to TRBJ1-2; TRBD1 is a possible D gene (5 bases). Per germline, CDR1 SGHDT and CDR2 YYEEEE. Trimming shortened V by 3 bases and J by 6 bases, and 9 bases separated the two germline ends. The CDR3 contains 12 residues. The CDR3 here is CASSWGGDGYTF. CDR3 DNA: TGTGCCAGCAGCTGGGGGGGTGATGGCTACACCTTC.

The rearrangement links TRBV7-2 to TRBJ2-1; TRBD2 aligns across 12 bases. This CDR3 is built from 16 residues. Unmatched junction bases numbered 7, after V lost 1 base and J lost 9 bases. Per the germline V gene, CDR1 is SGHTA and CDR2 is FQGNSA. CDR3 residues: CASSLVGSSGRGEQFF. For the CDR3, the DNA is TGTGCCAGCAGCTTAGTGGGATCTAGCGGGAGGGGTGAGCAGTTCTTC. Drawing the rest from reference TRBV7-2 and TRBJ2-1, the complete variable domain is GAGVSQSPSNKVTEKGKDVELRCDPISGHTALYWYRQSLGQGLEFLIYFQGNSAPDKSGLPSDRFSAERTGGSVSTLTIQRTQQEDSAVYLCASSLVGSSGRGEQFFGPGTRLTVL.

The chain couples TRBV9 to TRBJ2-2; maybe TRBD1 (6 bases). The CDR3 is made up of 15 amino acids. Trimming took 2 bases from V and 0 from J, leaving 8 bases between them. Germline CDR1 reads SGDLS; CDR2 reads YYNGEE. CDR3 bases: TGTGCCAGCAGCGTCCGGGACACGAACACCGGGGAGCTGTTTTTT. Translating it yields CASSVRDTNTGELFF.

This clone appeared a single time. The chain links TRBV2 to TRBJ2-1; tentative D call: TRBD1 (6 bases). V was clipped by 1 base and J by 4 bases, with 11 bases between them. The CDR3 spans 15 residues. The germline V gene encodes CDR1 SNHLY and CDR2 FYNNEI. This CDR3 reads CASSEEGHPYNEQFF. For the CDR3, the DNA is TGTGCCAGCAGTGAAGAGGGACACCCTTACAATGAGCAGTTCTTC.

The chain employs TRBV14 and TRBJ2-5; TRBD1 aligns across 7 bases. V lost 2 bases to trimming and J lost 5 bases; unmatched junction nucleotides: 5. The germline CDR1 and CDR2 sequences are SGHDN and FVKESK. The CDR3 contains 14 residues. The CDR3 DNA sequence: TGTGCCAGCAGCCAAAAACAGGGGATTGAGACCCAGTACTTC. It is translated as CASSQKQGIETQYF.

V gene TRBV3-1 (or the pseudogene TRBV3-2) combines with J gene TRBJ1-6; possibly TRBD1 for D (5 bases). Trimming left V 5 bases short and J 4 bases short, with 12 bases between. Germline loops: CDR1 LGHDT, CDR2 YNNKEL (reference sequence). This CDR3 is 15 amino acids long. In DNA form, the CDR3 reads TGTGCCAGCAGCTACTTGACAGATTATAATTCACCCCTCCACTTT. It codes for CASSYLTDYNSPLHF.

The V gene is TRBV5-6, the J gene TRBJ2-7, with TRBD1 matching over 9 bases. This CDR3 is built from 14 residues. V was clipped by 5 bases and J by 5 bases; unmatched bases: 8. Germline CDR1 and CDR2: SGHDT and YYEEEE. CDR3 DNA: TGTGCCAGCAGGCAGACAGGGGGTGAGGACGAGCAGTACTTC. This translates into CASRQTGGEDEQYF.

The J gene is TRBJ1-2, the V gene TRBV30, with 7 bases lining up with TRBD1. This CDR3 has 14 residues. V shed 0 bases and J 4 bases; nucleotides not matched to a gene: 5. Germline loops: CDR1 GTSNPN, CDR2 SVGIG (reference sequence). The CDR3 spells CAWSVQGTSYGYTF. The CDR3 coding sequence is TGTGCCTGGAGTGTACAGGGGACGAGCTATGGCTACACCTTC.

Written as DNA, the CDR3 is TGTGCCAGCAGCCAAGATAACGGGGGTCGTGGCTACACCTTC. The encoded protein is CASSQDNGGRGYTF. V is TRBV3-1 (or the pseudogene TRBV3-2) and J is TRBJ1-2; tentatively, D is TRBD1 (5 bases). V was trimmed by 0 bases and J by 7 bases, leaving 12 bases between them. Germline loops: CDR1 LGHDT, CDR2 YNNKEL (reference sequence). The CDR3 has 14 residues.

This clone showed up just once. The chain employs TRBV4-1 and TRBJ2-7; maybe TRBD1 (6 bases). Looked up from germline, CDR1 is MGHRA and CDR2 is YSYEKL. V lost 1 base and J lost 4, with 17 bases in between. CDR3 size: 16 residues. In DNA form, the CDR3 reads TGCGCCAGCAGCCAAGTGCCAACCCCGGACAGTTACGAGCAGTACTTC. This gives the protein CASSQVPTPDSYEQYF.

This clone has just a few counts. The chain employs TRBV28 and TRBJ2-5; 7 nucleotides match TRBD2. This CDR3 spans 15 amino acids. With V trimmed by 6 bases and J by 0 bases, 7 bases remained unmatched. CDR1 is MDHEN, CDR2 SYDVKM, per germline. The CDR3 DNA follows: TGTGCCAGCAGCCCCCGACTAGCTCACCAAGAGACCCAGTACTTC. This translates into CASSPRLAHQETQYF.

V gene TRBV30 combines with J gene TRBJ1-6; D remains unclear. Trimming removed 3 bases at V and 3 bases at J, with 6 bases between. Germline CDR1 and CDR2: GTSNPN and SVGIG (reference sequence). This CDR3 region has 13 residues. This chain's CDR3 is CAWRTYYNSPLHF. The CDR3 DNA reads TGTGCCTGGAGGACTTACTATAATTCACCCCTCCACTTT.

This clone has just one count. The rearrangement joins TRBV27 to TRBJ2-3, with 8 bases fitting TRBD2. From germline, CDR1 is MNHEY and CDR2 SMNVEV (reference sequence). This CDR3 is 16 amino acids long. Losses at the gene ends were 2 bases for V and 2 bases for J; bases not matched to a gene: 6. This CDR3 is CASSLDSGGPTDTQYF. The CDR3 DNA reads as TGTGCCAGCAGTTTAGACAGCGGGGGCCCCACAGATACGCAGTATTTT.

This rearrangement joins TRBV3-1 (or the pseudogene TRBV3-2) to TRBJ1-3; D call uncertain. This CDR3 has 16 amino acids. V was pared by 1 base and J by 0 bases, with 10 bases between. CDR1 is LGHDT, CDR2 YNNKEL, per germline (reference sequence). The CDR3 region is CASSQGGSYSGNTIYF. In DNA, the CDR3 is TGTGCCAGCAGCCAAGGTGGGAGTTACTCTGGAAACACCATATATTTT.